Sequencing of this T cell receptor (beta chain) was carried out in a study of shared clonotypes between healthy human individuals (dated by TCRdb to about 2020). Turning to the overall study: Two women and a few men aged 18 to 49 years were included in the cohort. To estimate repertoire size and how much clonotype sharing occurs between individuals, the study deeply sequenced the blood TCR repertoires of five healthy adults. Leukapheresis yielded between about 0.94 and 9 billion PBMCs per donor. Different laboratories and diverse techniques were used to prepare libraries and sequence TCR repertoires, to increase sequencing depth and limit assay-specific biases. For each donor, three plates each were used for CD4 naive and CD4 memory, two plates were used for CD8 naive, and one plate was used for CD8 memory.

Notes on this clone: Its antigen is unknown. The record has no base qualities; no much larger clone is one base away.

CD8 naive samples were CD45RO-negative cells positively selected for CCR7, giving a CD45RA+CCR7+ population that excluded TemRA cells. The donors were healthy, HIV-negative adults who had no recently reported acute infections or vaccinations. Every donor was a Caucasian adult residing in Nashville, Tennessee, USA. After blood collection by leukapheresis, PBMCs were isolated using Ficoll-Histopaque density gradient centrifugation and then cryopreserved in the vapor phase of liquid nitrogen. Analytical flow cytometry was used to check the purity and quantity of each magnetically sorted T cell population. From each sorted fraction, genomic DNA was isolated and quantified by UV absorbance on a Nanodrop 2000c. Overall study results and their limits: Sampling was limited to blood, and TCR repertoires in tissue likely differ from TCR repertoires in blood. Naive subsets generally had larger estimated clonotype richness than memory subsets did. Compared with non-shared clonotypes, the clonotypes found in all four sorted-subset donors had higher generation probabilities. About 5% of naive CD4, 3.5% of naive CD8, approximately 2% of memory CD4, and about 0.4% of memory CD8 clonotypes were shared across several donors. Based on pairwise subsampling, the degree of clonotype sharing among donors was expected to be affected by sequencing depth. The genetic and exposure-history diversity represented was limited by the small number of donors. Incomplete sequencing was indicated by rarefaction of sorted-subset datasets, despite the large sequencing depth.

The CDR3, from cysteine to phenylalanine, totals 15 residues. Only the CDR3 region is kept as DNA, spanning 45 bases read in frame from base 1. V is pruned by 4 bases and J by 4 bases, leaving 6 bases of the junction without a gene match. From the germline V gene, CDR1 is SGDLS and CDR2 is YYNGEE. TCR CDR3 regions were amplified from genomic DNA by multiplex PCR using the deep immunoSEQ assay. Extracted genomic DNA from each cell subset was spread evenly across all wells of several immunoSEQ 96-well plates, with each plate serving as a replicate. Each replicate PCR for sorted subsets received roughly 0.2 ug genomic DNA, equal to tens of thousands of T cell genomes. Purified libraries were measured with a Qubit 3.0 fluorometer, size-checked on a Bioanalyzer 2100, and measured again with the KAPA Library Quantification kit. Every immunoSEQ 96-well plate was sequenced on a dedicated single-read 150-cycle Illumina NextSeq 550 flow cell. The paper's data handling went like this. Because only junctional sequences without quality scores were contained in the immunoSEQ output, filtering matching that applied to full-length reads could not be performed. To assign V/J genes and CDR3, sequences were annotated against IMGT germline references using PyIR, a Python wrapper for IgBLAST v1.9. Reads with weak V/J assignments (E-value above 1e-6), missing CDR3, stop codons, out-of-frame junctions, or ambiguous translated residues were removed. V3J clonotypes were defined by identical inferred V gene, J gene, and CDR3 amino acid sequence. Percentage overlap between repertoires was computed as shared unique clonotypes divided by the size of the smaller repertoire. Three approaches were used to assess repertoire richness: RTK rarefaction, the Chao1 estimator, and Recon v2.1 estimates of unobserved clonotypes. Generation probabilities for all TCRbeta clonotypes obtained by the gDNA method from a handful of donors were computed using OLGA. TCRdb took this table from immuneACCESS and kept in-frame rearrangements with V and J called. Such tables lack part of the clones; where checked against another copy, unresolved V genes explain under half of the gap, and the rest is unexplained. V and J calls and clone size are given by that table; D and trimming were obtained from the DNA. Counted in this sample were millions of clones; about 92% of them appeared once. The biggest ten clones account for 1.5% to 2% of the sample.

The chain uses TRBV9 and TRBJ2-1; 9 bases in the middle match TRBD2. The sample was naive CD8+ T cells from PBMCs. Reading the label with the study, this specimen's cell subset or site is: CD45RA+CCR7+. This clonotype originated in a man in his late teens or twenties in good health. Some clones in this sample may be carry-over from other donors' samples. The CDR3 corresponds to CASSKTSGPYNEQFF. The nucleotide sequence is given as TGTGCCAGCAGCAAAACTAGCGGGCCGTACAATGAGCAGTTCTTC.